This TCR beta chain was retrieved from a study of siplizumab effects on memory and regulatory T cells. Assays were performed on about 97,000 TCR templates per sample. Here immunoSEQ multiplex PCR was the method, and the copy in TCRdb shows in-frame clones only, minus some. The sample carries some 97,000 clones, about 90% recorded once. Trimming shortened V by 4 bases and J by 3 bases, and 19 bases separated the two germline ends. Germline CDR1 and CDR2: WSHSY and SAAADI. This CDR3 is built from 16 residues. Study-wide results and limits: Researchers did not confirm the suppressive function of proliferating Tregs from siplizumab cultures. Most alloreactive clones went unmapped to unstimulated subsets; only a minor fraction mapped.

Concerning this clone: Its antigen is unidentified.

This TCR was recovered from a human donor in good health. The chain recombines TRBV10-2 with TRBJ2-7, with D possibly matching TRBD1 (6 bases). Sequencing was carried out using Tregs sorted from blood. CDR3 in DNA: TGCGCCAGCAGTGGTACGCCTACAGGGAAAAACTACGAGCAGTACTTC. Translated, it gives CASSGTPTGKNYEQYF.